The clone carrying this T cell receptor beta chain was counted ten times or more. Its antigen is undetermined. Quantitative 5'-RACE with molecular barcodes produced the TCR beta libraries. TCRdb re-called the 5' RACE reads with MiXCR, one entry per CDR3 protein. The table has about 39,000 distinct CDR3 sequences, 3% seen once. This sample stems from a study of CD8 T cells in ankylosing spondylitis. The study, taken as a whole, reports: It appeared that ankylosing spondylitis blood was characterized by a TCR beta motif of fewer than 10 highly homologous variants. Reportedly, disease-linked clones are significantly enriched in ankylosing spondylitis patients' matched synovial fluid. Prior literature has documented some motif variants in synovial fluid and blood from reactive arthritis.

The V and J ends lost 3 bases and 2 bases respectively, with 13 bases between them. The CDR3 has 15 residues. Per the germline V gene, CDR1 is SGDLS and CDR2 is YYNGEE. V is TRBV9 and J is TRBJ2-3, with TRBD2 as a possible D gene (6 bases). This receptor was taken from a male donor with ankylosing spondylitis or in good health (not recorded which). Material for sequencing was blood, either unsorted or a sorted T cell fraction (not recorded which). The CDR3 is CASSAVAAPTDTQYF. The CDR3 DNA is TGTGCCAGCAGCGCCGTAGCGGCCCCCACAGATACGCAGTATTTT.